Each of the 30 T cell receptor beta chains below was sequenced from the same sample in a study of blood T cell repertoires in COVID-19. Profiled with immunoSEQ multiplex PCR; TCRdb holds only in-frame clones, not every one. The sample holds 150,000 or so clones, roughly 83% seen once. Sequencing was done on a sample of peripheral blood. These receptor sequences come from a woman in her fifties or sixties with acute or convalescent COVID-19.

V usage is TRBV6-5 and J usage is TRBJ2-3; D uncertain. CDR1 MNHEY and CDR2 SVGAGI come from the germline V gene. V was clipped by 0 bases and J by 3 bases, with 7 bases between them. This CDR3 region has 14 residues. CDR3 loop: CASSYSSYTDTQYF. The CDR3 DNA reads as TGTGCCAGCAGTTACTCGTCCTATACAGATACGCAGTATTTT.

The genes are TRBV6-2 or TRBV6-3 and TRBJ2-1, with no clear D. CDR1 and CDR2 (germline): MNHEY, SVGEGT. The length of the CDR3 is 13 residues. V was pared by 0 bases and J by 4 bases, with 4 bases between. CDR3 region: CASSYSAYNEQFF. The CDR3 region has the DNA TGTGCCAGCAGTTACTCGGCTTACAATGAGCAGTTCTTC.

CDR3 region: CASRGGALSDTQYF. Here the CDR3 DNA reads TGTGCCAGCAGGGGGGGGGCCCTCTCAGATACGCAGTATTTT. The genes are TRBV27 and TRBJ2-3; TRBD2 might be the D (7 bases). The V end lost 6 bases, the J end lost 4 bases, and 14 bases lay between the germline ends. Per germline, CDR1 MNHEY and CDR2 SMNVEV (reference sequence). The CDR3 length is 14 residues.

The CDR3 DNA sequence: TGTGCCAGTAGTCCAGGGACAGGGGGCTCTGTTTGGGGCTACACCTTC. This translates into CASSPGTGGSVWGYTF. This chain links TRBV19 with TRBJ1-2, with 12 bases fitting TRBD1. The V and J ends lost 5 bases and 8 bases, in that order; junction bases with no gene match: 12. Germline loops: CDR1 LNHDA, CDR2 SQIVND (reference sequence). CDR3 length equals 16 residues.

V gene TRBV19 combines with J gene TRBJ2-1; 15 bases are a match to TRBD2. The CDR3 totals 17 residues. Trimming cost V 3 bases and J 7 bases; bases outside gene matches: 7. CDR1 is LNHDA, CDR2 SQIVND, per germline (reference sequence). CDR3 sequence (DNA): TGTGCCAGTAGTATCTCACACGGGACTAGCGGGGGGAATGAGCAGTTCTTC. Translated: CASSISHGTSGGNEQFF.

The chain couples TRBV11-3 to TRBJ2-6; tentatively, D is TRBD1 (5 bases). CDR3 length: 19 amino acids. Germline V lookup: CDR1 SGHNT, CDR2 YENEEA. Trimming left V 5 bases short and J 1 base short, with 21 bases between. The CDR3 protein is CASSPPGGRDRSGANVLTF. As DNA, the CDR3 is TGTGCCAGCAGCCCCCCGGGTGGCAGGGATAGGTCTGGGGCCAACGTCCTGACTTTC. The entire variable domain, with the rest obtained from reference TRBV11-3 and TRBJ2-6, is as follows: EAGVVQSPRYKIIEKKQPVAFWCNPISGHNTLYWYLQNLGQGPELLIRYENEEAVDDSQLPKDRFSAERLKGVDSTLKIQPAELGDSAVYLCASSPPGGRDRSGANVLTFGAGSRLTVL.

J is TRBJ2-5 and V is TRBV5-6, with no clear D. Germline assignment: CDR1 SGHDT and CDR2 YYEEEE. The V and J ends lost 0 bases and 3 bases respectively, with 9 bases between them. The CDR3 has 14 residues. The CDR3: CASSLGLQEETQYF. For the CDR3, the DNA is TGTGCCAGCAGCTTGGGCCTTCAGGAAGAGACCCAGTACTTC.

The chain is built from TRBV6-5 and TRBJ1-4, with TRBD1 matching over 12 bases. Germline values: CDR1 MNHEY, CDR2 SVGAGI. V trimming: 8 bases; J trimming: 7 bases; junction bases outside the gene matches: 8. The CDR3 spans 15 residues. CDR3 region: CASAQGDRGLEKLFF. In DNA, the CDR3 is TGTGCCAGCGCTCAAGGGGACAGGGGGCTTGAAAAACTGTTTTTT.

This sequence joins TRBV7-2 and TRBJ2-3, with 8 bases that match TRBD2. CDR3 length equals 14 residues. The germline CDR1 and CDR2 sequences are SGHTA and FQGNSA. Trimming at V came to 3 bases and at J to 9 bases, leaving 8 bases not matched to a gene. Here the CDR3 DNA reads TGTGCCAGCAGCTTCGGCGGGGGGTCCCGAACGCAGTATTTT. It specifies CASSFGGGSRTQYF.

The rearrangement uses TRBV7-9 and TRBJ1-2, with unresolved D. The CDR3 contains 14 residues. CDR1 and CDR2 from the germline V gene are SEHNR and FQNEAQ (reference sequence). V was clipped by 1 base and J by 7 bases, with 13 bases between them. The CDR3 DNA follows: TGTGCCAGCAGCTTAGGCCAAGCCCTAGGTGGCTACACCTTC. It codes for CASSLGQALGGYTF.

This clone was found once. The chain employs TRBV6-7 and TRBJ2-1; 13 bases are shared with TRBD2. TRBV6-7 is treated as an ORF (open reading frame) with a function not yet certain. The CDR3 loop spans 15 amino acids. Losses at the gene ends were 7 bases for V and 7 bases for J; bases not matched to a gene: 7. The CDR3 bases are TGTGCCAGCACCCTACTAGCGGGGGGGCTGAATGAGCAGTTCTTC. It codes for CASTLLAGGLNEQFF.

The chain couples TRBV4-3 to TRBJ1-1; 10 bases fit TRBD1. From germline, CDR1 is LGHNA and CDR2 YSLEER. CDR3 length: 16 amino acids. With V trimmed by 0 bases and J by 5 bases, 6 bases remained unmatched. This CDR3 reads CASSQDQRQGATEAFF. The CDR3 nucleotides are TGCGCCAGCAGCCAAGATCAGCGACAGGGGGCAACTGAAGCTTTCTTT.

The chain links TRBV10-1 to TRBJ2-1; TRBD2 matches at 14 bases. CDR3 size: 18 residues. V lost 0 bases to trimming and J lost 4 bases; unmatched junction nucleotides: 5. Germline assignment: CDR1 WNHNN and CDR2 SYGVQD (reference sequence). The CDR3 nucleotides are TGCGCCAGCAGTGAGTCGACCTGGACTAGCGGGGGGTACAATGAGCAGTTCTTC. This encodes CASSESTWTSGGYNEQFF.

The rearrangement uses TRBV28 and TRBJ1-3; D is uncertain. The CDR3 extends over 16 amino acids. Germline assignment: CDR1 MDHEN and CDR2 SYDVKM. V lost 2 bases and J lost 0, with 11 bases in between. CDR3 bases: TGTGCCAGCAGTTTAGAGAAGCGGGGCTCTGGAAACACCATATATTTT. Translating it yields CASSLEKRGSGNTIYF.

This chain uses TRBV5-5 with TRBJ2-3; 8 positions match TRBD1. With V trimmed by 3 bases and J by 4 bases, 4 bases remained unmatched. Germline values: CDR1 SGHKS, CDR2 YYEKEE (reference sequence). This CDR3 region has 14 residues. CDR3: CASSYGQGADTQYF. The CDR3 DNA follows: TGTGCCAGCAGCTACGGACAGGGAGCAGATACGCAGTATTTT. The full variable domain, in which reference TRBV5-5 and TRBJ2-3 provide the parts outside the CDR3, is DAGVTQSPTHLIKTRGQQVTLRCSPISGHKSVSWYQQVLGQGPQFIFQYYEKEERGRGNFPDRFSARQFPNYSSELNVNALLLGDSALYLCASSYGQGADTQYFGPGTRLTVL.

The chain employs TRBV11-2 and TRBJ1-1; D ambiguous. CDR1 and CDR2 (germline): SGHAT, FQNNGV. V was pared by 2 bases and J by 3 bases, with 10 bases between. The CDR3 totals 14 residues. DNA of the CDR3: TGTGCCAGCAGCTTACGTTCGGTTGACACTGAAGCTTTCTTT. Its translation is CASSLRSVDTEAFF.

This clone was seen more than once but under ten times. This chain uses TRBV7-2 with TRBJ1-2; D might be TRBD1 (5 bases). V was pared by 5 bases and J by 8 bases, with 18 bases between. The germline V gene encodes CDR1 SGHTA and CDR2 FQGNSA. This CDR3 is built from 14 residues. The DNA for the CDR3 is TGTGCCAGCAGCCTTCGGAAGCAGGGATTGGGCTACACCTTC. Translation gives CASSLRKQGLGYTF.

The sample holds one count of this clone. The chain combines TRBV5-1 with TRBJ1-4; D may be TRBD1 (5 bases). Germline-derived CDR1 and CDR2 are SGHRS and YFSETQ. V lost 4 bases, J lost 0 bases, and 13 bases lay in between. The CDR3 spans 16 residues. CDR3: CASSPRSGATNEKLFF. The CDR3 DNA reads as TGCGCCAGCAGCCCACGGTCGGGGGCAACTAATGAAAAACTGTTTTTT. Full variable domain (remainder filled in from reference TRBV5-1 and TRBJ1-4): KAGVTQTPRYLIKTRGQQVTLSCSPISGHRSVSWYQQTPGQGLQFLFEYFSETQRNKGNFPGRFSGRQFSNSRSEMNVSTLELGDSALYLCASSPRSGATNEKLFFGSGTQLSVL.

V is TRBV6-2 or TRBV6-3 and J is TRBJ1-1, with a weak D call TRBD1 (5 bases). There are 15 residues in the CDR3. V lost 0 bases, J lost 5 bases, and 13 bases lay in between. Looked up from germline, CDR1 is MNHEY and CDR2 is SVGEGT. CDR3 in amino acids: CASSYSRQSGTEAFF. CDR3 nucleotide sequence: TGTGCCAGCAGTTACTCGAGACAGAGTGGAACTGAAGCTTTCTTT.

V and J are TRBV24-1 and TRBJ1-5; TRBD1 matches at 8 bases. In germline, CDR1 is KGHDR, CDR2 SFDVKD. CDR3 length equals 18 residues. The V and J ends lost 4 bases and 2 bases, in that order; junction bases with no gene match: 12. The CDR3 DNA reads as TGTGCCACCAGTGACAGCCGACCGGGACAGGAGGGCAATCAGCCCCAGCATTTT. Its protein is CATSDSRPGQEGNQPQHF.

This clone was observed many times. The chain is built from TRBV6-1 and TRBJ1-1; D not certain. CDR3 length equals 15 residues. Germline CDR1 is MNHNS and CDR2 is SASEGT. Trimming cost V 1 base and J 1 base, with 10 bases left between them. DNA for the CDR3: TGTGCCAGCAGTGAAGGGGCGGGGAAGAACACTGAAGCTTTCTTT. Its protein is CASSEGAGKNTEAFF.

This clone was seen a few times. The V call is TRBV5-6, the J call TRBJ1-6, with 7 bases lining up with TRBD1. The CDR3 is made up of 14 amino acids. Per the germline V gene, CDR1 is SGHDT and CDR2 is YYEEEE. V gave up 7 bases and J gave up 7 bases; unmatched junction bases: 8. The CDR3 DNA reads as TGTGCCAGCGCCCTCGGGACAGAGAATTCACCCCTCCACTTT. Translation: CASALGTENSPLHF.

The chain links TRBV18 to TRBJ2-3; TRBD2 aligns across 9 bases. Germline V gene sequence: CDR1 KGHSH, CDR2 LQKENI. The CDR3 has 16 residues. Trimming removed 0 bases from V and 7 bases from J; junction bases left unmatched: 8. CDR3 loop: CASSPPLAGGHHTQYF. As DNA, the CDR3 is TGTGCCAGCTCACCACCGCTTGCGGGGGGGCACCATACGCAGTATTTT.

The count of this clone is one. The genes are TRBV6-2 or TRBV6-3 and TRBJ2-7, with 9 bases matching TRBD1. CDR3 length: 15 residues. Looked up from germline, CDR1 is MNHEY and CDR2 is SVGEGT. The ends lost 4 bases at V and 4 bases at J; junction bases unmatched: 8. The CDR3 sequence is CASSSTRTGAYEQYF. CDR3 coding DNA: TGTGCCAGCAGTTCCACCCGGACAGGGGCGTACGAGCAGTACTTC.

This clone has a handful of counts. The chain has TRBV12-3 or TRBV12-4 and TRBJ1-1; 7 bases line up with TRBD1. This CDR3 has 13 amino acids. With 7 bases clipped from V and 3 bases from J, the junction kept 5 bases outside the gene matches. The CDR3 protein is CASTQTGDTEAFF. CDR3 bases: TGTGCCAGCACCCAAACAGGGGACACTGAAGCTTTCTTT.

The chain is built from TRBV5-1 and TRBJ2-1, with TRBD1 as a possible D gene (6 bases). V was pared by 0 bases and J by 0 bases, with 13 bases between. The germline V gene encodes CDR1 SGHRS and CDR2 YFSETQ. This CDR3 has 17 amino acids. The CDR3: CASSLVAGESSYNEQFF. CDR3 nucleotides: TGCGCCAGCAGCTTGGTAGCAGGGGAGAGCTCCTACAATGAGCAGTTCTTC.

In DNA, the CDR3 is TGTGCCAGCAGCTTAGCCGCTAGCGGGGGTCCCCGGGCCCAGTACTTC. This gives the protein CASSLAASGGPRAQYF. The rearrangement links TRBV7-2 to TRBJ2-5; 10 nucleotides align to TRBD2. Germline CDR1 and CDR2: SGHTA and FQGNSA. The CDR3 covers 16 residues. V dropped 0 bases and J dropped 9; count of bases not matched to a gene: 10. Looking up the rest from reference TRBV7-2 and TRBJ2-5 gives the full variable domain: GAGVSQSPSNKVTEKGKDVELRCDPISGHTALYWYRQSLGQGLEFLIYFQGNSAPDKSGLPSDRFSAERTGGSVSTLTIQRTQQEDSAVYLCASSLAASGGPRAQYFGPGTRLLVL.

This clone was observed a few times. J is TRBJ1-1 and V is TRBV7-2, with D tentatively TRBD1 (5 bases). This CDR3 contains 15 residues. Trimming took off 1 base at V and 1 base at J, with 10 bases between the two ends. Germline values: CDR1 SGHTA, CDR2 FQGNSA. The CDR3 DNA reads TGTGCCAGCAGCTTAGAGGCAGGGAAGAACACTGAAGCTTTCTTT. This codes for CASSLEAGKNTEAFF.

The chain has TRBV7-3 and TRBJ2-7, with D possibly TRBD1 on 7 matching bases. The CDR3 has 13 amino acids. The germline V and J ends were trimmed by 5 bases and 3 bases, with 11 bases remaining between them. Germline-derived CDR1 and CDR2 are SGHTA and FQGTGA. CDR3 residues: CASSQGGGYEQYF. CDR3 nucleotides: TGTGCCAGCAGCCAGGGGGGTGGCTACGAGCAGTACTTC.

The chain uses TRBV7-2 and TRBJ1-6; maybe TRBD1 (6 bases). The CDR3 runs 15 residues. With 4 bases removed from V and 9 bases from J, the gap between germline ends came to 16 bases. Germline V CDR1 and CDR2: SGHTA, FQGNSA. Here the CDR3 reads CASSSHAVQGSPLHF. The CDR3 DNA reads TGTGCCAGCAGCTCGCATGCGGTACAGGGTTCACCCCTCCACTTT.